This T cell receptor (beta chain) was observed in a study of blood T cells in healthy people across ages. Whole-study results and caveats: While age rose, TCR beta diversity per million T cells dropped in a roughly linear way. The study found TCR beta diversity correlated strongly with naive T cell percentage.

Next came a second PCR, run for about 6 to 12 cycles, which used a sample-barcoded 5' primer along with a J-beta primer mix. Every molecule of cDNA carried a tag from a template-switch adaptor with 12 random nucleotides. TCRdb fed the 5' RACE reads into MiXCR, producing one record per CDR3 protein. The table includes 600,000 to 650,000 distinct CDR3 sequences, around three fifths detected once. CDR3 length: 13 residues. As to this clonotype: Its specificity is not known. A junction boundary mismatches the germline segment, possibly from a read error.

This sequence was found in a man in his sixties in good health. This sequence joins TRBV12-3 or TRBV12-4 and TRBJ2-7; 7 bases match TRBD1. The end of the DNA is better explained by TRBJ2-5, so the J call may be wrong. The sample was blood. This CDR3 reads CVSSSTGLETQYF. The DNA for the CDR3 is TGTGTCAGCAGTTCGACAGGGTTAGAGACCCAGTACTTC.